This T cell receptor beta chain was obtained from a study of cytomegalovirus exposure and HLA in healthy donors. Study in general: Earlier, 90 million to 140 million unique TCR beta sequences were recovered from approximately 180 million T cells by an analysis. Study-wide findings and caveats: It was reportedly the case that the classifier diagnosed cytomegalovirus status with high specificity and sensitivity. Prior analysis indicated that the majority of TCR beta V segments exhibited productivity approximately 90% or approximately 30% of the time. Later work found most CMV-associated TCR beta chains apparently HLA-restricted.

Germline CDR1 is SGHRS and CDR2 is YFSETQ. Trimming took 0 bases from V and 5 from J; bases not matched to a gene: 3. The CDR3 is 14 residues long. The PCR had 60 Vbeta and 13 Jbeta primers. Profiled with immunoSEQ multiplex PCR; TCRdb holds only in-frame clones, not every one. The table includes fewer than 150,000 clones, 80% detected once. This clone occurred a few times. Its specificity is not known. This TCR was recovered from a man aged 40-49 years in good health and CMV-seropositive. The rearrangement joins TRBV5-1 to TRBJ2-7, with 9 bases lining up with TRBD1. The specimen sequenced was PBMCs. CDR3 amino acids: CASSLGDRVHEQYF. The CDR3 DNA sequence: TGCGCCAGCAGCTTGGGGGACAGGGTCCACGAGCAGTACTTC.